This entry features one TCR beta chain sequence. Its antigen is still unknown. These data are taken from a study of breast tumors, draining lymph nodes, adjacent tissues. General study findings and limits: The lymph node origin of tumor T cells was framed as consistent with a hypothesis, not demonstrated. Tumors had less TCR diversity than lymph nodes, more than nontumor tissue. Findings are consistent with lymph node origin and intratumoral expansion of most tumor T cells. Compared with basal-like, luminal-like tumors shared significantly more repertoire with nontumor tissue.

One entry per CDR3 protein, called by TCRdb with MiXCR from the multiplex PCR reads. Found here are some 170,000 distinct CDR3 sequences, 25% to 40% of them singletons; the top ten hold more than 3.5%. The CDR3 totals 14 residues. After removal of 1 base from V and 4 bases from J, the junction contained 3 bases not matched to a gene. Per the germline V gene, CDR1 is SGHTA and CDR2 is FQGTGA. Axillary draining lymph nodes of breast cancer patients supplied the node samples. Input material: axillary lymph node tissue. V gene TRBV7-3 combines with J gene TRBJ1-1; the match to TRBD1 covers 7 bases. This sequence was found in a female donor with breast cancer. Some clones in this sample may be carry-over from other donors' samples. CDR3 DNA: TGTGCCAGCAGCTTAAAACAGGGGAGCACTGAAGCTTTCTTT. It codes for CASSLKQGSTEAFF.